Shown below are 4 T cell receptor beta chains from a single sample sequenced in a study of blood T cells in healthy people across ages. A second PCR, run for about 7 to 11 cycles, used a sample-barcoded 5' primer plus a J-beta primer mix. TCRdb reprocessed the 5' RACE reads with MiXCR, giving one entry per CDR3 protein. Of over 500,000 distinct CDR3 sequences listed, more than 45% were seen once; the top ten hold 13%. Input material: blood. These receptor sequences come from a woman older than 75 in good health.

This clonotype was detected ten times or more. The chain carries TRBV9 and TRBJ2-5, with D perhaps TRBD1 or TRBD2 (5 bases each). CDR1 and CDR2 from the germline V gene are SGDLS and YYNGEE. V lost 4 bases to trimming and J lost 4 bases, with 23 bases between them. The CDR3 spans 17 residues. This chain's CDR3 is CASSPVGDGRFGETQYF. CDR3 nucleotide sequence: TGTGCCAGCAGCCCGGTAGGGGACGGCCGTTTTGGAGAGACCCAGTACTTC.

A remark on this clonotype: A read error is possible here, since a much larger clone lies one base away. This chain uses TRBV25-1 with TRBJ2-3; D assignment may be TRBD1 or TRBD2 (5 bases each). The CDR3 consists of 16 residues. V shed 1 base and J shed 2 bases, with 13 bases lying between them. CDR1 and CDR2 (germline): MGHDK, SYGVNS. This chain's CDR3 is CASSEFGAAPTDTQYF. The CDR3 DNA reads TGTGCCAGCAGTGAATTCGGGGCCGCCCCCACAGATACGCAGTATTTT.

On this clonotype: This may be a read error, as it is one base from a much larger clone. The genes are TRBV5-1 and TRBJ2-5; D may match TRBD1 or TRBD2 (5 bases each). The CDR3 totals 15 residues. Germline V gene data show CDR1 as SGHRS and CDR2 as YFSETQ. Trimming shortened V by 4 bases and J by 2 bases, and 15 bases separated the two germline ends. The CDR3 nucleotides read TGCGCCAGCAGCCCATGGGGCAGGGAGCAAGAGACCCAGTACTTC. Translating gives CASSPWGREQETQYF.

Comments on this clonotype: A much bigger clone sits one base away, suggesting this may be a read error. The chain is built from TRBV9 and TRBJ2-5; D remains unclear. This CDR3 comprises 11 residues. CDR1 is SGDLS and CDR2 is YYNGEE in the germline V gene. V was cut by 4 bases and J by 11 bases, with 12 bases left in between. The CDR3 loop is CASSRANEQYF. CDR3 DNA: TGTGCCAGCAGCCGCGCCAATGAGCAGTACTTC.